Listed here are 4 T cell receptor beta chains from one sample, sequenced in a study of shared clonotypes between healthy human individuals. Produced via immunoSEQ multiplex PCR; TCRdb's table is partial and in-frame only. The table includes about 1 million clones, around 75% detected once. Specimen: memory CD4+ T cells sorted from blood. Noted subset: CD45RA-negative fraction. These receptors were collected from a man younger than 35 in good health.

The chain combines TRBV9 with TRBJ2-1; D is possibly TRBD2 (5 bases). V lost 4 bases, J lost 5 bases, and 13 bases lay in between. CDR1 is SGDLS and CDR2 is YYNGEE in the germline V gene. The CDR3 contains 14 residues. CDR3 nucleotides: TGTGCCAGCAGCCCAACTAGATTCCACAATGAGCAGTTCTTC. The encoded protein is CASSPTRFHNEQFF.

The chain joins TRBV4-1 to TRBJ2-5, with TRBD1 identical over 7 bases. V trimming: 6 bases; J trimming: 4 bases; junction bases outside the gene matches: 5. The germline gives CDR1 MGHRA, CDR2 YSYEKL. This CDR3 contains 13 residues. The CDR3: CASSLNRGETQYF. The CDR3 region has the DNA TGCGCCAGCAGTCTCAACAGGGGAGAGACCCAGTACTTC.

V gene TRBV2 combines with J gene TRBJ2-7; D not resolved. This CDR3 comprises 13 residues. In germline, CDR1 is SNHLY, CDR2 FYNNEI. V shed 6 bases and J shed 3 bases, with 12 bases lying between them. The CDR3 DNA is TGTGCCAGCAGCCGGAGACAAAACTACGAGCAGTACTTC. Its protein is CASSRRQNYEQYF. The entire variable domain, with the rest obtained from reference TRBV2 and TRBJ2-7, is as follows: EPEVTQTPSHQVTQMGQEVILRCVPISNHLYFYWYRQILGQKVEFLVSFYNNEISEKSEIFDDQFSVERPDGSNFTLKIRSTKLEDSAMYFCASSRRQNYEQYFGPGTRLTVT.

The chain has TRBV27 and TRBJ1-6, with TRBD1 matching over 7 bases. This CDR3 is built from 15 residues. Germline CDR1 is MNHEY and CDR2 is SMNVEV (reference sequence). The junction had 7 bases not matched to a gene; V was cut back by 7 bases and J by 4 bases. CDR3 sequence (DNA): TGTGCCAGCACAAGGGGGCCGATGTATAATTCACCCCTCCACTTT. It specifies CASTRGPMYNSPLHF.